This T cell receptor beta chain was captured by sequencing in a study of T cells after yellow fever vaccination. TCRdb itself ran the 5' RACE reads through MiXCR, one entry per CDR3 protein. The table lists about 320,000 distinct CDR3 sequences, approximately 4.5% of them singletons. This clonotype was counted only a few times. Germline trimming cut 2 bases from V and 2 bases from J; bases unmatched to any gene: 2. The CDR3 is made up of 15 amino acids. Germline V lookup: CDR1 MNHEY, CDR2 SVGAGI. The starting material was PBMCs, obtained 15 days after the yellow fever booster vaccination. The V gene is TRBV6-5, the J gene TRBJ2-1; the match to TRBD2 covers 8 bases. This TCR came from a man younger than 35 who received the YFV17D yellow fever vaccine. The CDR3: CASSYLGGAYNEQFF. The CDR3 nucleotides read TGTGCCAGCAGTTACCTCGGGGGGGCCTACAATGAGCAGTTCTTC.